This T cell receptor (beta chain) comes out of a study of blood T cells in healthy people across ages. Study-wide results and limits: It was not possible, with unsorted PBMCs, to conclusively compare naive and antigen-experienced cells. Versus aged donors, long-lived donors had higher diversity and more naive CD4+ cells.

Germline V gene data show CDR1 as SGHVS and CDR2 as FNYEAQ. This CDR3 is built from 13 residues. Trimming took off 5 bases at V and 5 bases at J, with 10 bases between the two ends. Note on this clonotype: Antigen: not known.

A second PCR of about 6 to 11 cycles used a sample-barcoded 5' primer and a J-beta primer mix. TCRdb passed the 5' RACE reads through MiXCR, listing each CDR3 protein once. The sample shows 1 million to 1.2 million distinct CDR3 sequences, under 40% of them seen only once. The chain uses TRBV7-6 and TRBJ1-5; D is perhaps TRBD1 (5 bases). The TCR was taken from a man younger than 35 in good health. The sample consisted of blood. The CDR3 nucleotides read TGTGCCAGCAGCATGGGACTTTATCAGCCCCAGCATTTT. Its protein product is CASSMGLYQPQHF.